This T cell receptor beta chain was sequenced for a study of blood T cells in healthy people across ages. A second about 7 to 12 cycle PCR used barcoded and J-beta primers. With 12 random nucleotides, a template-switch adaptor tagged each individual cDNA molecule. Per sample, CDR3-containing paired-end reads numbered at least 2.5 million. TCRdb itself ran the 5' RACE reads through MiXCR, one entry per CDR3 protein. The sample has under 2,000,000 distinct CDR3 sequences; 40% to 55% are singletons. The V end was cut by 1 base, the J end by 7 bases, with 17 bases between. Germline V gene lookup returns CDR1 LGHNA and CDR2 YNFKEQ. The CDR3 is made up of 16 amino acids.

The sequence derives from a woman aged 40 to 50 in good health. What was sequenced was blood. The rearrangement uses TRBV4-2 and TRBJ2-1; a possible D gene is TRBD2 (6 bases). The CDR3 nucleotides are TGTGCCAGCAGCCAAGGGGGCGGGGAGCGGTGGAATGAGCAGTTCTTC. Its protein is CASSQGGGERWNEQFF.